One and the same sample provided the 28 T cell receptor beta chains below, sequenced in a study of blood T cells in healthy people across ages. A second PCR, run for roughly 7 to 11 cycles, used a sample-barcoded 5' primer plus a J-beta primer mix. MiXCR, run by TCRdb on the 5' RACE reads, gives a single entry per CDR3 protein. Of 920,000 or so distinct CDR3 sequences listed, 45% are singletons. Sequences were obtained from blood. The receptors derive from a woman aged 55-75 years in good health.

J is TRBJ2-5 and V is TRBV5-5, with D unresolved. The J call may be faulty, since TRBJ2-7 better matches the DNA end. The CDR3 contains 15 residues. In germline, CDR1 is SGHKS, CDR2 YYEKEE (reference sequence). The chain's CDR3 is CASSLGAGVPYEQYF. CDR3 coding DNA: TGTGCCAGCAGCTTGGGAGCCGGCGTCCCTTACGAGCAGTACTTC.

The chain combines TRBV28 with TRBJ2-4; maybe TRBD1 (6 bases). V lost 7 bases, J lost 6 bases, and 16 bases lay in between. CDR3 size: 14 residues. CDR1 and CDR2 from the germline V gene are MDHEN and SYDVKM. The CDR3 reads CASTPQQGVNIQYF. In nucleotides, the CDR3 is TGTGCCAGCACCCCGCAACAGGGCGTAAACATTCAGTACTTC. Using reference TRBV28 and TRBJ2-4 for the parts outside the CDR3, the full variable domain is DVKVTQSSRYLVKRTGEKVFLECVQDMDHENMFWYRQDPGLGLRLIYFSYDVKMKEKGDIPEGYSVSREKKERFSLILESASTNQTSMYLCASTPQQGVNIQYFGAGTRLSVL.

This clonotype was recorded a few times. The J gene is TRBJ2-7, the V gene TRBV10-3; no clear D. This CDR3 comprises 13 residues. The V end was cut by 2 bases, the J end by 0 bases, with 5 bases between. The germline V gene has CDR1 ENHRY and CDR2 SYGVKD. CDR3 loop: CAISEASSYEQYF. The CDR3, as DNA: TGTGCCATCAGTGAGGCTAGCTCCTACGAGCAGTACTTC.

This sequence joins TRBV18 and TRBJ1-2, with D maybe TRBD1 (5 bases). The length of the CDR3 is 14 residues. The V gene lost 6 bases and the J gene lost 0 bases, with 11 bases spanning the gap. The germline gives CDR1 KGHSH, CDR2 LQKENI. CDR3 sequence reads: CASSMSGTNYGYTF. CDR3 DNA: TGTGCCAGCTCGATGTCAGGGACTAACTATGGCTACACCTTC.

With respect to this clonotype: Just one base apart from a much larger clone, this may be a read error. The rearrangement uses TRBV4-2 and TRBJ2-7; 14 positions match TRBD2. Germline V gene data show CDR1 as LGHNA and CDR2 as YNFKEQ. V dropped 4 bases and J dropped 2; count of bases not matched to a gene: 4. The CDR3 consists of 16 residues. CDR3 sequence reads: CASSRGLAGAAYEQYF. The CDR3 region has the DNA TGTGCCAGCAGCCGGGGACTAGCGGGAGCCGCCTACGAGCAGTACTTC.

The chain has TRBV20-1 and TRBJ2-1; 8 bases agree with TRBD2. V trimming: 6 bases; J trimming: 8 bases; junction bases outside the gene matches: 15. Germline V gives CDR1 DFQATT, CDR2 SNEGSKA (reference sequence). The CDR3 runs 15 residues. The CDR3 DNA follows: TGCAGTGCGGCGCCGGGACTAGGTTTAGTTCATGAGCAGTTCTTC. It codes for CSAAPGLGLVHEQFF.

This clonotype appeared a few times. The CDR3 nucleotides read TGCGCCAGCAGCTTGTATCCGGGACTAGCGGGATCCTACGAGCAGTACTTC. Its translation: CASSLYPGLAGSYEQYF. This chain uses TRBV5-1 with TRBJ2-7, with 13 positions matching TRBD2. This CDR3 contains 17 residues. Germline-derived CDR1 and CDR2 are SGHRS and YFSETQ. With V trimmed by 1 base and J by 1 base, 5 bases remained unmatched.

The chain employs TRBV9 and TRBJ2-1; D uncertain. The CDR3 loop spans 15 amino acids. V lost 0 bases, J lost 2 bases, and 9 bases lay in between. The germline V gene has CDR1 SGDLS and CDR2 YYNGEE. In DNA, the CDR3 is TGTGCCAGCAGCGTAGGAGGATTCACCTACAATGAGCAGTTCTTC. Encoded protein: CASSVGGFTYNEQFF.

This clonotype was observed a handful of times. V is TRBV5-6 and J is TRBJ1-5, with D possibly TRBD1 on 6 matching bases. Between the trimmed V and J ends, which lost 1 base and 0 bases, there was a span of 11 bases. Germline values: CDR1 SGHDT, CDR2 YYEEEE. The length of the CDR3 is 16 residues. CDR3 nucleotides: TGTGCCAGCAGCTTGTATCGGGGGGCTAGCAATCAGCCCCAGCATTTT. Its translation: CASSLYRGASNQPQHF.

The chain uses TRBV5-1 and TRBJ2-6, with no clear D. V gave up 6 bases and J gave up 0 bases, with 7 bases separating them. CDR1 SGHRS and CDR2 YFSETQ come from the germline V gene. This CDR3 is built from 14 residues. CDR3 nucleotides: TGCGCCAGCACAGACCCCTCTGGGGCCAACGTCCTGACTTTC. Translating it yields CASTDPSGANVLTF.

This clonotype was detected a few times. This sequence joins TRBV6-2 or TRBV6-3 and TRBJ2-1; D is unresolved. With 7 bases removed from V and 7 bases from J, the gap between germline ends came to 11 bases. The CDR3 sequence is 12 residues long. Germline values: CDR1 MNHEY, CDR2 SVGEGT. CDR3 protein: CASTKTRNEQFF. The CDR3 DNA is TGTGCCAGCACCAAGACCCGGAATGAGCAGTTCTTC.

The chain links TRBV6-2 or TRBV6-3 to TRBJ2-4; D is perhaps TRBD1 (5 bases). The last part of the DNA fits TRBJ2-7 better; the J call may be wrong. This CDR3 region has 14 residues. Germline V lookup: CDR1 MNHEY, CDR2 SVGEGT. The CDR3 sequence is CASIGVDRLYEQYF. CDR3 nucleotides: TGTGCCAGCATAGGGGTCGACAGATTATACGAGCAGTACTTC.

V gene TRBV12-3 or TRBV12-4 combines with J gene TRBJ2-4; 10 positions match TRBD2. The J call may be incorrect, as the DNA end agrees better with TRBJ2-5. The CDR3 is 19 residues long. Written as DNA, the CDR3 is TGTGCCAGCAGTTTAGCAGCCGGGACTAGCGTCCCGAGCCAAGAGACCCAGTACTTC. Amino acids: CASSLAAGTSVPSQETQYF.

This chain joins TRBV5-4 and TRBJ1-4, with D unclear. This CDR3 region has 13 residues. The V gene's germline CDR1 is SGHNT and CDR2 YYREEE (reference sequence). V was trimmed by 4 bases and J by 5 bases, leaving 9 bases between them. CDR3 sequence: CASSTTANEKLFF. The DNA for the CDR3 is TGTGCCAGCAGCACGACCGCGAATGAAAAACTGTTTTTT.

The rearrangement links TRBV27 to TRBJ2-5; 8 nucleotides match TRBD2. The assigned J gene may be wrong: the sequence end matches TRBJ2-7 better. The CDR3 consists of 15 residues. Germline values: CDR1 MNHEY, CDR2 SMNVEV (reference sequence). DNA of the CDR3: TGTGCCAGCAGTTTAGAACTAGCGGAAATCTACGAGCAGTACTTC. This sequence encodes CASSLELAEIYEQYF.

This clonotype was counted a few times. The V and J genes are TRBV29-1 and TRBJ2-6; TRBD2 matches at 7 bases. Germline values: CDR1 SQVTM, CDR2 ANQGSEA. The CDR3 spans 16 residues. J lost 0 bases, V lost 4 bases, and 6 bases had no gene match. The CDR3 sequence: CSVGTSPLSGANVLTF. In nucleotides, the CDR3 is TGCAGCGTTGGGACTAGTCCCCTCTCTGGGGCCAACGTCCTGACTTTC.

The chain carries TRBV29-1 and TRBJ2-7; a weak D match, TRBD1 (5 bases). Germline V gene data show CDR1 as SQVTM and CDR2 as ANQGSEA. The CDR3 covers 12 residues. V was trimmed by 6 bases and J by 3 bases, leaving 12 bases between them. The CDR3 region is CSVRRANYEQYF. The CDR3 DNA reads TGCAGCGTGCGCAGGGCGAACTACGAGCAGTACTTC.

The chain employs TRBV6-1 and TRBJ2-7, with TRBD2 matching over 8 bases. Germline V gene lookup returns CDR1 MNHNS and CDR2 SASEGT. V lost 2 bases and J lost 4; bases outside the gene matches: 7. The CDR3 totals 15 residues. CDR3 loop: CASSETGTSRYEQYF. The DNA of the CDR3 is TGTGCCAGCAGTGAAACGGGGACTAGTAGATACGAGCAGTACTTC.

The rearrangement joins TRBV15 to TRBJ1-1, with D hard to call. V was cut by 0 bases and J by 1 base, with 12 bases left in between. The CDR3 loop spans 16 amino acids. Germline CDR1 is LNHNV and CDR2 is YYDKDF (reference sequence). The CDR3 bases are TGTGCCACCAGCAGAGATAAGCGTTTGGGGAACACTGAAGCTTTCTTT. This gives the protein CATSRDKRLGNTEAFF.

J is TRBJ2-5 and V is TRBV5-4, with 8 nucleotides matching TRBD2. Germline V gives CDR1 SGHNT, CDR2 YYREEE (reference sequence). The V and J ends lost 3 bases and 3 bases, in that order; junction bases with no gene match: 10. The CDR3 contains 16 residues. CDR3 loop: CASSSAGLVGKETQYF. The CDR3 DNA reads as TGTGCCAGCAGCTCGGCGGGACTAGTGGGGAAAGAGACCCAGTACTTC.

CDR3 sequence reads: CASSLDFGTTYEQYF. The CDR3 region has the DNA TGTGCCAGCAGCTTAGATTTCGGGACCACCTACGAGCAGTACTTC. The chain uses TRBV11-2 and TRBJ2-7; D is tentatively TRBD1 or TRBD2 (5 bases each). Germline assignment: CDR1 SGHAT and CDR2 FQNNGV. With 0 bases removed from V and 2 bases from J, the gap between germline ends came to 11 bases. The CDR3 loop spans 15 amino acids.

In this sample, this clonotype turned up many times. The chain carries TRBV6-1 and TRBJ2-5; 10 bases map to TRBD1. J gave up 4 bases and V 1 base, and 3 bases lay outside the gene matches. This CDR3 spans 15 amino acids. From germline, CDR1 is MNHNS and CDR2 SASEGT. For the CDR3, the DNA is TGTGCCAGCAGTGAAGGGGGGACAGGGGTAGAGACCCAGTACTTC. Translating gives CASSEGGTGVETQYF.

V is TRBV4-2 and J is TRBJ2-1; TRBD2 matches 11 bases. This CDR3 is 16 amino acids long. The V and J ends lost 3 bases and 9 bases, in that order; junction bases with no gene match: 10. CDR1 is LGHNA, CDR2 YNFKEQ, per germline. The CDR3 DNA sequence: TGTGCCAGCAGCCACCCCGGGGTAGCGGGAGGGGGTGAGCAGTTCTTC. Translated, it gives CASSHPGVAGGGEQFF.

V is TRBV7-2 and J is TRBJ2-7, with D perhaps TRBD2 (6 bases). The CDR3 contains 16 residues. V was clipped by 6 bases and J by 5 bases, with 23 bases between them. The germline V gene encodes CDR1 SGHTA and CDR2 FQGNSA. The CDR3 reads CASRTVVGSTVDEQYF. As DNA, the CDR3 is TGTGCCAGCAGGACAGTGGTCGGGAGCACTGTGGACGAGCAGTACTTC.

This clonotype occurred a few times. The rearrangement uses TRBV3-1 and TRBJ2-7; 7 positions agree with TRBD1. CDR1 LGHDT and CDR2 YNNKEL come from the germline V gene (reference sequence). The CDR3 spans 11 residues. Trimming removed 8 bases from V and 3 bases from J; junction bases left unmatched: 1. In nucleotides, the CDR3 is TGTGCCAGCCAGGGGGTCTACGAGCAGTACTTC. Translating gives CASQGVYEQYF.

The chain combines TRBV20-1 with TRBJ1-6, with a possible D match to TRBD1 (6 bases). The germline V gene has CDR1 DFQATT and CDR2 SNEGSKA (reference sequence). V was clipped by 6 bases and J by 1 base, with 16 bases between them. The CDR3 spans 16 residues. The CDR3 loop is CSAQGQRRSYNSPLHF. CDR3 sequence (DNA): TGCAGTGCCCAAGGACAGAGAAGGTCCTATAATTCACCCCTCCACTTT.

This rearrangement joins TRBV14 to TRBJ2-5; TRBD1 matches at 9 bases. With V trimmed by 10 bases and J by 3 bases, 12 bases remained unmatched. The germline V gene encodes CDR1 SGHDN and CDR2 FVKESK. CDR3 length: 15 amino acids. CDR3 loop: CANSDGTGTKETQYF. DNA for the CDR3: TGTGCCAACTCCGACGGGACAGGGACTAAAGAGACCCAGTACTTC. Complete variable domain (other parts from reference TRBV14 and TRBJ2-5): EAGVTQFPSHSVIEKGQTVTLRCDPISGHDNLYWYRRVMGKEIKFLLHFVKESKQDESGMPNNRFLAERTGGTYSTLKVQPAELEDSGVYFCANSDGTGTKETQYFGPGTRLLVL.

The J gene is TRBJ2-2, the V gene TRBV29-1; D not certain. Germline CDR1 is SQVTM and CDR2 is ANQGSEA. Trimming left V 5 bases short and J 7 bases short, with 5 bases between. The CDR3 runs 10 residues. The CDR3 DNA follows: TGCAGCGTTTTCAACGGGGAGCTGTTTTTT. Its protein is CSVFNGELFF.